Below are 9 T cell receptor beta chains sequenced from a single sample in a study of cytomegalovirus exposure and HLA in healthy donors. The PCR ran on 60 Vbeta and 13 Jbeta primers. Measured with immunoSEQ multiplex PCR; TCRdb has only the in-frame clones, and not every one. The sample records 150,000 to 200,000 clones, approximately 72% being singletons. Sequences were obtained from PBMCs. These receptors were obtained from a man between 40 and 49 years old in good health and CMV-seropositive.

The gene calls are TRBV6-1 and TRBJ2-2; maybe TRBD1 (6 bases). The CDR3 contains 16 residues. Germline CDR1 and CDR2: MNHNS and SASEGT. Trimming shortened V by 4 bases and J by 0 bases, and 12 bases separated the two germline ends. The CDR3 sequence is CASSALQGPNTGELFF. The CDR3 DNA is TGTGCCAGCAGTGCCCTACAGGGTCCGAACACCGGGGAGCTGTTTTTT.

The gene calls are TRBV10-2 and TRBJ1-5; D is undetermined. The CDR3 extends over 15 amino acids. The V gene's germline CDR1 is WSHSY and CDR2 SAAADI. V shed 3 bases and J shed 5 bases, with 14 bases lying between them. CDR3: CASSDSGREYQPQHF. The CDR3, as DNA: TGCGCCAGCAGTGACTCCGGACGGGAGTATCAGCCCCAGCATTTT.

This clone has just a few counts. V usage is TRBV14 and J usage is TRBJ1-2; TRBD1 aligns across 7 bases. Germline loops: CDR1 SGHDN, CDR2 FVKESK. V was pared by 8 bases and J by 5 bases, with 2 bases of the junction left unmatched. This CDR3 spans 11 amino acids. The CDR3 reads CASGTAYGYTF. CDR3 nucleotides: TGTGCCAGCGGGACAGCTTATGGCTACACCTTC. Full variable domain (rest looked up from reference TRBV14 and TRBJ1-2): EAGVTQFPSHSVIEKGQTVTLRCDPISGHDNLYWYRRVMGKEIKFLLHFVKESKQDESGMPNNRFLAERTGGTYSTLKVQPAELEDSGVYFCASGTAYGYTFGSGTRLTVV.

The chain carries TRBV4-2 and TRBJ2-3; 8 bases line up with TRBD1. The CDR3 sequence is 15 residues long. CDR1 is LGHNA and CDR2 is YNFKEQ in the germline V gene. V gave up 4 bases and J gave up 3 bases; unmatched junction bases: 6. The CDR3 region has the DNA TGTGCCAGCAGCCTCGGGACAGGCCCGACAGATACGCAGTATTTT. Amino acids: CASSLGTGPTDTQYF.

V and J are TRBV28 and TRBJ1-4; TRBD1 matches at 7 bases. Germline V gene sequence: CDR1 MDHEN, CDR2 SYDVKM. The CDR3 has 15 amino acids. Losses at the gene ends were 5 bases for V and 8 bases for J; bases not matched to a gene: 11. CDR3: CASSPPTGYIEKLFF. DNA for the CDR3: TGTGCCAGCAGTCCCCCGACAGGGTATATCGAAAAACTGTTTTTT. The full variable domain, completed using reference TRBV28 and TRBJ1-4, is DVKVTQSSRYLVKRTGEKVFLECVQDMDHENMFWYRQDPGLGLRLIYFSYDVKMKEKGDIPEGYSVSREKKERFSLILESASTNQTSMYLCASSPPTGYIEKLFFGSGTQLSVL.

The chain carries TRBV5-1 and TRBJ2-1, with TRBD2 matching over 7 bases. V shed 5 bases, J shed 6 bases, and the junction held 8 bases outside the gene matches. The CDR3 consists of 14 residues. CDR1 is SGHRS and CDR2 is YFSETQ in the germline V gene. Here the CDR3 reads CASRPAGLGNEQFF. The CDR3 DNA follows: TGCGCCAGCAGACCAGCGGGGTTGGGCAATGAGCAGTTCTTC. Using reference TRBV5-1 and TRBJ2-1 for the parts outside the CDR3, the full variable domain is KAGVTQTPRYLIKTRGQQVTLSCSPISGHRSVSWYQQTPGQGLQFLFEYFSETQRNKGNFPGRFSGRQFSNSRSEMNVSTLELGDSALYLCASRPAGLGNEQFFGPGTRLTVL.

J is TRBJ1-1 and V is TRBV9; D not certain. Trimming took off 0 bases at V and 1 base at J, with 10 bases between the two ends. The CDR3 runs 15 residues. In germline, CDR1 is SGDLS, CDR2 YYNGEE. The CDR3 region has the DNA TGTGCCAGCAGCGTAGAACCCCTCGGGAACACTGAAGCTTTCTTT. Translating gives CASSVEPLGNTEAFF.

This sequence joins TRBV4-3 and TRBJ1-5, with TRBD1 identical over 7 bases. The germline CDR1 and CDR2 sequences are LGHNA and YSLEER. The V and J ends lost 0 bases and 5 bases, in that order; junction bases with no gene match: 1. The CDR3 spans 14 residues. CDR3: CASSQETGYQPQHF. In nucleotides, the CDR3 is TGCGCCAGCAGCCAAGAGACAGGGTATCAGCCCCAGCATTTT.

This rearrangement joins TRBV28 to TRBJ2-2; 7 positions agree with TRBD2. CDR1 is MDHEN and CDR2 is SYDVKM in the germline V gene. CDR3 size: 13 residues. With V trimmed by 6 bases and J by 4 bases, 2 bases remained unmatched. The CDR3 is CASSRGGTGELFF. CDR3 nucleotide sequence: TGTGCCAGCAGCCGCGGGGGCACCGGGGAGCTGTTTTTT. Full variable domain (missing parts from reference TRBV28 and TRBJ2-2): DVKVTQSSRYLVKRTGEKVFLECVQDMDHENMFWYRQDPGLGLRLIYFSYDVKMKEKGDIPEGYSVSREKKERFSLILESASTNQTSMYLCASSRGGTGELFFGEGSRLTVL.